This T cell receptor (beta chain) was observed in a study of shared clonotypes between healthy human individuals. V lost 8 bases to trimming and J lost 7 bases; unmatched junction nucleotides: 10. The CDR3 length is 14 residues. Germline loops: CDR1 MNHEY, CDR2 SMNVEV (reference sequence). In the source study's methods: ImmunoSEQ output held junction-only sequences without quality scores, so filtering differed. The assay was immunoSEQ multiplex PCR, and TCRdb's table has in-frame clones only and misses some. From that table come the V and J calls and clone size; the DNA was used to work out D and trimming. Among 500,000 to 550,000 clones listed, roughly 95% were seen once. None of the donors, who were healthy HIV-negative adults, had recently had acute infections or vaccinations. Only Caucasian adults living in Nashville, Tennessee made up the donor group. The authors divided CD4+ cells into CD45RA+ naive and CD45RA-negative memory subsets.

The source of this sequence is a woman aged 25 to 39 in good health. Material: naive CD4+ T cells sorted from blood. The subset denotes: CD45RA+ positively selected. The rearrangement uses TRBV27 and TRBJ2-3; TRBD2 agrees at 9 bases. The CDR3 here is CASGIGLASNTQYF. The CDR3 DNA reads TGTGCCAGCGGTATAGGACTAGCGTCAAATACGCAGTATTTT.